The table lists the clone carrying this T cell receptor (beta chain) with a few counts. What it binds is not known. Primers for the PCR totalled 60 Vbeta and 13 Jbeta. The table came from immunoSEQ multiplex PCR; TCRdb's copy has only in-frame clones and leaves some out. The sample carries around 88,000 clones, under 80% recorded once. Trimming removed 0 bases at V and 1 base at J, with 6 bases between. The CDR3 runs 14 residues. Per germline, CDR1 MNHEY and CDR2 SVGAGI. These data are taken from a study of cytomegalovirus exposure and HLA in healthy donors. General observations from the study: Accurate predictions that matched the HLA-A and HLA-B alleles of most subjects were reportedly made from TCR beta sequences. Earlier analysis found most TCR beta V segments productive about 87% or about 30% of the time. Within a later analysis, the majority of CMV-associated TCR beta chains appeared HLA-restricted.

This receptor was identified in a male donor in good health and CMV-seronegative. The sample was PBMCs. V usage is TRBV6-5 and J usage is TRBJ1-1; a weak D match, TRBD1 (6 bases). The CDR3 region is CASSYSGGNTEAFF. As DNA, the CDR3 is TGTGCCAGCAGTTACTCAGGGGGGAACACTGAAGCTTTCTTT.